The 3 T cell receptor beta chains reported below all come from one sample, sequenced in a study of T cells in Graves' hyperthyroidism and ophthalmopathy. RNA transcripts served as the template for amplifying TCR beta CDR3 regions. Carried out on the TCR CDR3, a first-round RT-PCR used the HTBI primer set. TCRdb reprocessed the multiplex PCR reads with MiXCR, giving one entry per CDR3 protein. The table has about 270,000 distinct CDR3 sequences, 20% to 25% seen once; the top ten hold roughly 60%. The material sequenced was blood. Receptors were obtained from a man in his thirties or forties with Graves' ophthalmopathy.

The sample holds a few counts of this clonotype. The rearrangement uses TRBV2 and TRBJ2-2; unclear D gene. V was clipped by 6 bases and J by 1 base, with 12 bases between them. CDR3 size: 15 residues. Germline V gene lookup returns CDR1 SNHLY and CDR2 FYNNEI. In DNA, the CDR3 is TGTGCCAGCAGAGCCCAATTCCTGAACACCGGGGAGCTGTTTTTT. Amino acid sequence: CASRAQFLNTGELFF.

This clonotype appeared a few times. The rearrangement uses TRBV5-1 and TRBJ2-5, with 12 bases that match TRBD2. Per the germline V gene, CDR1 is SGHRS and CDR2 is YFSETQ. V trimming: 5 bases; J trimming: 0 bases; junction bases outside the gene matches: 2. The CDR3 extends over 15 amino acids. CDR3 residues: CASSRTSGDQETQYF. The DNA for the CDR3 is TGCGCCAGCAGTCGGACTAGCGGGGACCAAGAGACCCAGTACTTC. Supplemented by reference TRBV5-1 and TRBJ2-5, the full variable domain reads KAGVTQTPRYLIKTRGQQVTLSCSPISGHRSVSWYQQTPGQGLQFLFEYFSETQRNKGNFPGRFSGRQFSNSRSEMNVSTLELGDSALYLCASSRTSGDQETQYFGPGTRLLVL.

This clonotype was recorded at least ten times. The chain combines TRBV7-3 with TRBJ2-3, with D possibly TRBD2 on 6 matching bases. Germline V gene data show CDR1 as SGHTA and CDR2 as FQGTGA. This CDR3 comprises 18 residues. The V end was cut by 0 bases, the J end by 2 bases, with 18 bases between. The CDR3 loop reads CASSLTGYGSGHTDTQYF. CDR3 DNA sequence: TGTGCCAGCAGCTTAACGGGGTACGGGAGTGGGCACACAGATACGCAGTATTTT.